The 19 T cell receptor beta chains below all came from one sample that was sequenced in a study of response to subunit inactivated influenza vaccine. Using its own MiXCR run on the RT-PCR reads, TCRdb lists one record per CDR3 protein. The sample shows around 750,000 distinct CDR3 sequences, approximately 21% of them seen only once. Sequenced material: PBMCs from blood, taken more than 4 days after vaccination. Receptors were obtained from a man aged 50 to 60 who received an inactivated influenza vaccine.

The V gene is TRBV5-1, the J gene TRBJ2-7, with 9 nucleotides matching TRBD1. The CDR3 is made up of 14 amino acids. J gave up 5 bases and V 3 bases, and 6 bases lay outside the gene matches. Per germline, CDR1 SGHRS and CDR2 YFSETQ. CDR3 bases: TGCGCCAGCAGCTCCGGGACAGGGATGAACGAGCAGTACTTC. As protein: CASSSGTGMNEQYF.

This clonotype was seen a few times. Germline and junction disagree at one end, which may indicate a read error. The chain uses TRBV3-1 and TRBJ2-1; TRBD1 aligns across 7 bases. The CDR3 contains 11 residues. Per the germline V gene, CDR1 is LGHDT and CDR2 is YNNKEL (reference sequence). CDR3 sequence: CATGYDNEQFF. CDR3 nucleotides: TGCGCGACAGGGTACGACAATGAGCAGTTCTTC.

There are many counts of this clonotype. The rearrangement joins TRBV6-1 to TRBJ2-4; the match to TRBD1 covers 9 bases. V was pared by 5 bases and J by 4 bases, with 9 bases of the junction left unmatched. The CDR3 consists of 16 residues. Per germline, CDR1 MNHNS and CDR2 SASEGT. The CDR3 spells CASSPEVGTGKNIQYF. In nucleotides, the CDR3 is TGTGCCAGCAGTCCTGAGGTGGGGACAGGGAAAAACATTCAGTACTTC.

The rearrangement links TRBV6-2 or TRBV6-3 to TRBJ1-5; D not certain. Deletions cut 5 bases from V and 0 bases from J, with 11 bases between. Germline loops: CDR1 MNHEY, CDR2 SVGEGT. The CDR3 is made up of 15 amino acids. CDR3 residues: CASSGRMYSNQPQHF. The DNA of the CDR3 is TGTGCCAGCAGTGGACGGATGTATAGCAATCAGCCCCAGCATTTT.

This clonotype was counted a few times. This chain uses TRBV20-1 with TRBJ1-6; possible D gene TRBD1, 5 bases. Trimming stripped 5 bases from V and 5 bases from J, with 13 bases between. Germline values: CDR1 DFQATT, CDR2 SNEGSKA (reference sequence). CDR3 length equals 14 residues. The CDR3 loop is CSARVTANNSPLHF. The CDR3, as DNA: TGCAGTGCTCGGGTGACAGCAAATAATTCACCCCTCCACTTT.

This clonotype was picked up a small number of times. The rearrangement links TRBV29-1 to TRBJ2-1; tentative D call: TRBD2 (5 bases). Trimming stripped 7 bases from V and 2 bases from J, with 15 bases between. In germline, CDR1 is SQVTM, CDR2 ANQGSEA. The CDR3 totals 14 residues. CDR3 coding DNA: TGCAGCGGGGGTCGGGGATCCCCCTACAATGAGCAGTTCTTC. Amino acids: CSGGRGSPYNEQFF.

The chain recombines TRBV20-1 with TRBJ2-2; D perhaps matches TRBD1 (6 bases). Germline V gene data show CDR1 as DFQATT and CDR2 as SNEGSKA (reference sequence). The CDR3 contains 16 residues. Trimming pared 6 bases from V and 2 bases from J, leaving 19 bases between. Here the CDR3 reads CSAQTGQGGNTGELFF. CDR3 nucleotides: TGCAGTGCCCAAACAGGGCAGGGTGGTAACACCGGGGAGCTGTTTTTT.

V and J are TRBV7-2 and TRBJ2-7; TRBD1 matches at 7 bases. Per germline, CDR1 SGHTA and CDR2 FQGNSA. The V gene end was trimmed by 3 bases and the J gene end by 3 bases; junction bases not matched to a gene: 5. The CDR3 runs to 14 residues. DNA of the CDR3: TGTGCCAGCAGCTTTTCTCCAGGGGGCTACGAGCAGTACTTC. This sequence encodes CASSFSPGGYEQYF. The full variable domain, its missing parts supplied by reference TRBV7-2 and TRBJ2-7, is GAGVSQSPSNKVTEKGKDVELRCDPISGHTALYWYRQSLGQGLEFLIYFQGNSAPDKSGLPSDRFSAERTGGSVSTLTIQRTQQEDSAVYLCASSFSPGGYEQYFGPGTRLTVT.

This clonotype was detected many times. The chain has TRBV5-1 and TRBJ2-1, with 13 bases lining up with TRBD2. This CDR3 contains 14 residues. V trimming: 3 bases; J trimming: 8 bases; junction bases outside the gene matches: 2. The germline gives CDR1 SGHRS, CDR2 YFSETQ. CDR3 DNA: TGCGCCAGCAGCTACGGGACTAGCGGGGATGAGCAGTTCTTC. Its protein product is CASSYGTSGDEQFF. Drawing the rest from reference TRBV5-1 and TRBJ2-1, the complete variable domain is KAGVTQTPRYLIKTRGQQVTLSCSPISGHRSVSWYQQTPGQGLQFLFEYFSETQRNKGNFPGRFSGRQFSNSRSEMNVSTLELGDSALYLCASSYGTSGDEQFFGPGTRLTVL.

Only a few counts were recorded for this clonotype. The rearrangement uses TRBV29-1 and TRBJ2-1; 13 bases are a match to TRBD2. From germline, CDR1 is SQVTM and CDR2 ANQGSEA. The length of the CDR3 is 15 residues. The J segment lost 9 bases and the V segment lost 2 bases, leaving 7 bases of the junction unmatched. CDR3 DNA: TGCAGCGTTGAAAGACTAGCGGGGGGCCAGGGTGAGCAGTTCTTC. As protein: CSVERLAGGQGEQFF.

This clonotype appeared many times. This chain connects TRBV29-1 to TRBJ2-1; 11 bases align to TRBD2. CDR1 SQVTM and CDR2 ANQGSEA come from the germline V gene. There are 18 residues in the CDR3. V shed 1 base and J 2 bases; nucleotides not matched to a gene: 10. CDR3 nucleotides: TGCAGCGTTGAAGCTTCACTAGCGGGAGTAGGGACCTACAATGAGCAGTTCTTC. As protein: CSVEASLAGVGTYNEQFF.

This clonotype has ten or more counts. The chain carries TRBV11-2 and TRBJ1-4, with a possible D match to TRBD1 (5 bases). This CDR3 is built from 14 residues. V dropped 5 bases and J dropped 0 bases, with 7 bases sitting between them. Per the germline V gene, CDR1 is SGHAT and CDR2 is FQNNGV. The CDR3 sequence is CASSPGTTNEKLFF. CDR3 in DNA: TGTGCCAGCAGCCCAGGGACAACTAATGAAAAACTGTTTTTT.

This clonotype has a handful of counts. J is TRBJ2-5 and V is TRBV7-3; D not resolved. Trimming left V 5 bases short and J 5 bases short, with 15 bases between. CDR3 size: 14 residues. From germline, CDR1 is SGHTA and CDR2 FQGTGA. The CDR3 DNA follows: TGTGCCAGCAGCGGGGAAGGTGCCCGGGAGACCCAGTACTTC. This sequence encodes CASSGEGARETQYF.

This clonotype came up many times. This chain uses TRBV29-1 with TRBJ2-1; 10 bases line up with TRBD1. CDR3 size: 14 residues. The V gene's germline CDR1 is SQVTM and CDR2 ANQGSEA. The V and J ends lost 6 bases and 4 bases, in that order; junction bases with no gene match: 6. CDR3 in DNA: TGCAGCGTCGAGGGACAGGGGCGTTACAATGAGCAGTTCTTC. Protein: CSVEGQGRYNEQFF.

The CDR3 region is CASGLGGLALSEQYF. Written as DNA, the CDR3 is TGTGCCAGCGGCCTGGGGGGACTAGCTCTCTCCGAGCAGTACTTC. The rearrangement links TRBV7-9 to TRBJ2-7; 9 positions match TRBD2. J was trimmed by 6 bases and V by 8 bases; bases with no gene match: 14. The CDR3 sequence is 15 residues long. Germline CDR1 is SEHNR and CDR2 is FQNEAQ (reference sequence). The whole variable domain, remainder taken from reference TRBV7-9 and TRBJ2-7, is DTGVSQNPRHKITKRGQNVTFRCDPISEHNRLYWYRQTLGQGPEFLTYFQNEAQLEKSRLLSDRFSAERPKGSFSTLEIQRTEQGDSAMYLCASGLGGLALSEQYFGPGTRLTVT.

The rearrangement uses TRBV29-1 and TRBJ2-1; 11 nucleotides agree with TRBD2. Unmatched junction bases numbered 11, after V lost 4 bases and J lost 12 bases. The CDR3 is 14 amino acids. Germline V gene lookup returns CDR1 SQVTM and CDR2 ANQGSEA. CDR3 in DNA: TGCAGCGTTGTTAACCCAATAGCGGGGGGGCCGCAGTTCTTC. It translates to CSVVNPIAGGPQFF.

The chain combines TRBV12-3 or TRBV12-4 with TRBJ1-2, with a tentative D call TRBD1 (5 bases). The CDR3 runs 12 residues. V lost 5 bases to trimming and J lost 8 bases, with 12 bases between them. The CDR3 protein is CASSRGARGYTF. The CDR3 DNA reads as TGTGCCAGCAGTCGAGGGGCTAGGGGCTACACCTTC.

The chain employs TRBV5-1 and TRBJ2-7; D tentatively reads TRBD1 or TRBD2 (5 bases each). There are 13 residues in the CDR3. Germline CDR1 SGHRS, CDR2 YFSETQ. V dropped 6 bases and J dropped 5 bases, with 15 bases sitting between them. CDR3: CASNHGGSDEQYF. The CDR3 bases are TGCGCCAGCAACCATGGGGGTAGTGACGAGCAGTACTTC.

This clonotype was observed a few times. The J gene is TRBJ2-5, the V gene TRBV3-1; possible D gene TRBD1, 6 bases. The CDR3 is 14 residues long. The V end was cut by 4 bases, the J end by 2 bases, with 11 bases between. The germline V gene encodes CDR1 LGHDT and CDR2 YNNKEL (reference sequence). The CDR3: CASSLHGQQETQYF. CDR3 bases: TGTGCCAGCAGCCTACACGGACAGCAAGAGACCCAGTACTTC.